This TCR beta chain derives from a study of blood T cell repertoires in COVID-19 (dated by TCRdb to about 2020). Regarding the study in general: Collaborator samples came from the United States, Italy and Spain and covered acute and convalescent phases of COVID-19. The samples were drawn from two sources: the first 160 participants of the ongoing ImmuneRACE study, and 1,254 subjects contributed by 6 global collaborators. The sample metadata nearly always contained a de-identified subject ID, COVID-19 status, age in years and sex. The dataset comprised deeply sampled blood TCRbeta repertoires from subjects exposed to, actively infected with, or recovered from COVID-19. The repertoires were released in a freely available public database intended as a resource for research on the immune response to SARS-CoV-2. The material from the prospective study consisted of cDNA or gDNA derived from T cells, B-cell-depleted T cells, or PBMCs. Where available, HLA class I and class II types were taken from metadata supplied by the sample provider and were not determined by assay-based typing.

As regards this clone: Its antigen is currently not known. No much larger clone is present one base from it, and per-base qualities are unavailable.

The collaborating institutions used their own protocols to collect whole blood in K2EDTA tubes. Collaborator samples were shipped for TCRbeta analysis as frozen whole blood, isolated PBMCs, or DNA extracted from either sample type. The investigation overall reported the following: The amount of clinical and demographic metadata varied by source and participant and was provided uncurated.

TCRbeta CDR3 regions were amplified from genomic DNA using the immunoSEQ Assay, a bias-controlled multiplex PCR. In the paper's pipeline: The number of nucleated cells in each sample was estimated from the amplification of reference gene primers within the assay. To quantify the absolute abundance of each unique TCRbeta CDR3 rearrangement, sequence reads were collapsed and filtered. For each sample, productive Simpson clonality was calculated by taking the square root of Simpson's diversity index across productive rearrangements. TCRdb took this table from immuneACCESS and kept in-frame rearrangements with V and J called. Such tables lack part of the clones; where checked against another copy, unresolved V genes explain under half of the gap, and the rest is unexplained. V and J calls and clone size come straight from that table; D and trimming were deduced from the DNA. The sample profile shows roughly 200,000 clones; approximately 80% of them were found once. The top ten clonotypes cover around 7.9% of the sample.

Spanning cysteine to phenylalanine, the CDR3 consists of 14 amino acids. This entry keeps only the CDR3 DNA: 42 bases, framed from base 1. The germline V gene supplies CDR1 MNHEY and CDR2 SVGAGI. At the junction V is shortened by 7 bases and J by 6 bases; bases outside the gene matches: 9. The receptor chain draws on TRBV6-5 and TRBJ2-3, and TRBD1 aligns with 8 junction nucleotides. Sequenced: peripheral blood. This receptor was identified in a woman in her 50s with active or convalescent COVID-19. The sequenced DNA is TGTGCCAGCAAACTAGGACAGGGTTCGGATACGCAGTATTTT. Its protein is CASKLGQGSDTQYF.